These 32 T cell receptor beta chains share one sample of origin, sequenced in a study of T cells in Graves' hyperthyroidism and ophthalmopathy. Researchers took RNA transcripts and amplified the TCR beta CDR3 regions from them. HTBI primers were employed in a first-round RT-PCR of the TCR CDR3. One entry per CDR3 protein, called by TCRdb with MiXCR from the multiplex PCR reads. The sample consists of 500,000 to 650,000 distinct CDR3 sequences, approximately 14% of them appearing once. Material for sequencing was blood. The receptors here all came from a woman aged 45-65 years with Graves' ophthalmopathy.

The genes are TRBV2 and TRBJ1-5; 7 nucleotides agree with TRBD1. Germline trimming cut 6 bases from V and 3 bases from J; bases unmatched to any gene: 5. CDR1 is SNHLY and CDR2 is FYNNEI in the germline V gene. CDR3 length: 14 residues. The CDR3 sequence: CASRWDRDNQPQHF. CDR3 nucleotides: TGTGCCAGCAGGTGGGACAGAGACAATCAGCCCCAGCATTTT.

This clonotype was seen ten or more times. The V gene is TRBV6-6, the J gene TRBJ2-7; 8 nucleotides match TRBD2. V lost 2 bases and J lost 4; bases outside the gene matches: 4. In germline, CDR1 is MNHNY, CDR2 SVGAGI (reference sequence). The CDR3 has 14 amino acids. CDR3 loop: CASSYRGRQYEQYF. Here the CDR3 DNA reads TGTGCCAGCAGTTACCGCGGGAGGCAGTACGAGCAGTACTTC.

This clonotype was detected ten times or more. This rearrangement joins TRBV28 to TRBJ2-1; D is uncertain. Germline V gene lookup returns CDR1 MDHEN and CDR2 SYDVKM. V gave up 8 bases and J gave up 7 bases, with 9 bases separating them. The CDR3 totals 11 residues. The CDR3 here is CASQSKNEQFF. CDR3 sequence (DNA): TGTGCCAGCCAGAGCAAAAATGAGCAGTTCTTC.

Only a few counts were recorded for this clonotype. This chain joins TRBV27 and TRBJ1-5; TRBD1 is a possible D gene (5 bases). The ends were cut back, 5 bases at V and 2 bases at J, with 10 bases in the middle. Per germline, CDR1 MNHEY and CDR2 SMNVEV (reference sequence). The CDR3 consists of 14 residues. This CDR3 reads CASSQGIGNQPQHF. The CDR3 region has the DNA TGTGCCAGCAGTCAGGGAATTGGCAATCAGCCCCAGCATTTT.

This clonotype was counted many times. The chain couples TRBV5-8 to TRBJ2-7; D may be TRBD2 (6 bases). Germline V gene data show CDR1 as SGHTS and CDR2 as YDEGEE. CDR3 length: 13 amino acids. V lost 1 base and J 3 bases, leaving 8 bases between the germline ends. Written as DNA, the CDR3 is TGTGCCAGCAGCTTGATAGCGGACTACGAGCAGTACTTC. Its protein product is CASSLIADYEQYF.

This clonotype was recorded a few times. The V and J genes are TRBV19 and TRBJ1-2; D uncertain. This CDR3 has 16 amino acids. Germline loops: CDR1 LNHDA, CDR2 SQIVND (reference sequence). Trimming took off 1 base at V and 3 bases at J, with 15 bases between the two ends. The CDR3 sequence is CASSIVSRGLYYGYTF. The CDR3 DNA is TGTGCCAGTAGTATAGTTAGTCGGGGTCTCTACTATGGCTACACCTTC.

This clonotype was counted only a few times. In DNA, the CDR3 is TGTGCCAGCAGCCAAGGCCTCGGAGGGGGCGGCTATGGCTACACCTTC. It yields the protein CASSQGLGGGGYGYTF. The chain recombines TRBV14 with TRBJ1-2; TRBD1 matches 7 bases. The CDR3 consists of 16 residues. Germline CDR1 is SGHDN and CDR2 is FVKESK. The junction had 9 bases not matched to a gene; V was cut back by 1 base and J by 4 bases.

CDR3 loop: CATSDLRRSEGAFF. CDR3 nucleotide sequence: TGTGCCACCAGTGATTTGCGCAGATCGGAGGGGGCTTTCTTT. The rearrangement joins TRBV24-1 to TRBJ1-1, with D perhaps TRBD1 (5 bases). Per germline, CDR1 KGHDR and CDR2 SFDVKD. The CDR3 is made up of 14 amino acids. The V and J ends lost 0 bases and 11 bases respectively, with 15 bases between them.

V and J are TRBV5-1 and TRBJ1-5; D unresolved. Per germline, CDR1 SGHRS and CDR2 YFSETQ. The CDR3 has 14 residues. V was clipped by 4 bases and J by 4 bases, with 12 bases between them. In DNA form, the CDR3 reads TGCGCCAGCAGCCCCCTCGGGTGGAATCAGCCCCAGCATTTT. Amino acids: CASSPLGWNQPQHF. The full variable domain, in which reference TRBV5-1 and TRBJ1-5 provide the parts outside the CDR3, is KAGVTQTPRYLIKTRGQQVTLSCSPISGHRSVSWYQQTPGQGLQFLFEYFSETQRNKGNFPGRFSGRQFSNSRSEMNVSTLELGDSALYLCASSPLGWNQPQHFGDGTRLSIL.

This clonotype was observed at least ten times. A junction end diverges from the germline sequence, so it may reflect a read error. This rearrangement joins TRBV12-3 or TRBV12-4 to TRBJ2-7; 11 nucleotides agree with TRBD2. This CDR3 has 14 amino acids. CDR3: CASSVAGGPREQYF. CDR3 DNA: TGTGCCAGCAGTGTAGCGGGAGGGCCGAGGGAGCAGTACTTC.

This clonotype was picked up many times. The CDR3 loop is CSARWGTDTQYF. The DNA of the CDR3 is TGCAGTGCTAGATGGGGAACAGATACGCAGTATTTT. This chain uses TRBV20-1 with TRBJ2-3; D remains ambiguous. The CDR3 contains 12 residues. Germline assignment: CDR1 DFQATT and CDR2 SNEGSKA (reference sequence). V gave up 2 bases and J gave up 3 bases, with 6 bases separating them.

This clonotype was counted many times. The rearrangement joins TRBV12-3 or TRBV12-4 to TRBJ1-6, with 7 bases identical to TRBD1. J was trimmed by 7 bases and V by 5 bases; bases with no gene match: 5. The CDR3 totals 14 residues. In DNA form, the CDR3 reads TGTGCCAGCAGTCGACAGGGCGAGAATTCACCCCTCCACTTT. As protein: CASSRQGENSPLHF.

Ten or more counts support this clonotype. The CDR3 nucleotides are TGTGCCAGCAGTTTAAGAGGGGAGGACACTGAAGCTTTCTTT. Translated: CASSLRGEDTEAFF. The chain has TRBV27 and TRBJ1-1; a weak D match, TRBD1 (5 bases). Germline assignment: CDR1 MNHEY and CDR2 SMNVEV (reference sequence). The CDR3 is 14 amino acids. The V end was cut by 2 bases, the J end by 3 bases, with 10 bases between.

CDR3 protein: CAIQRQSNTGELFF. Here the CDR3 DNA reads TGTGCCATCCAGAGACAGTCGAACACCGGGGAGCTGTTTTTT. This chain uses TRBV10-3 with TRBJ2-2, with a weak D call TRBD1 (5 bases). The length of the CDR3 is 14 residues. Germline V gene lookup returns CDR1 ENHRY and CDR2 SYGVKD. V was shortened by 8 bases and J by 0 bases, with 10 bases between the two germline ends.

This clonotype occurred a few times. This chain connects TRBV29-1 to TRBJ2-3, with TRBD2 matching over 9 bases. After removal of 1 base from V and 4 bases from J, the junction contained 9 bases not matched to a gene. Germline V gene data show CDR1 as SQVTM and CDR2 as ANQGSEA. The CDR3 is 16 amino acids. Here the CDR3 DNA reads TGCAGCGTTGAAGGGAGGAGCGGGAGGCGGCCAGATACGCAGTATTTT. It yields the protein CSVEGRSGRRPDTQYF.

This sequence joins TRBV20-1 and TRBJ2-3; TRBD2 matches 7 bases. CDR1 and CDR2 (germline): DFQATT, SNEGSKA (reference sequence). The CDR3 is 15 amino acids. The V and J ends lost 3 bases and 0 bases, in that order; junction bases with no gene match: 6. CDR3 sequence: CSARDSGPSTDTQYF. Written as DNA, the CDR3 is TGCAGTGCTAGGGATAGCGGGCCTAGCACAGATACGCAGTATTTT.

The V and J genes are TRBV24-1 and TRBJ2-1; 7 nucleotides match TRBD2. Germline CDR1 and CDR2: KGHDR and SFDVKD. V gave up 1 base and J gave up 8 bases; unmatched junction bases: 10. The CDR3 is 16 amino acids. The CDR3 nucleotides are TGTGCCACCAGTGATTTCGGTGGGAGGGCCAAGTATGAGCAGTTCTTC. This encodes CATSDFGGRAKYEQFF.

This clonotype was counted ten times or more. The rearrangement links TRBV20-1 to TRBJ2-7; 7 nucleotides line up with TRBD2. In germline, CDR1 is DFQATT, CDR2 SNEGSKA (reference sequence). This CDR3 spans 15 amino acids. With V trimmed by 0 bases and J by 5 bases, 10 bases remained unmatched. CDR3 sequence: CSARDPGGGGDEQYF. The CDR3 coding sequence is TGCAGTGCTAGAGACCCGGGAGGTGGGGGAGACGAGCAGTACTTC.

This clonotype has a count of ten or more. J is TRBJ2-7 and V is TRBV28; D remains unclear. The CDR3 is 14 amino acids. Germline V gene sequence: CDR1 MDHEN, CDR2 SYDVKM. Between the trimmed V and J ends, which lost 3 bases and 4 bases, there was a span of 13 bases. The CDR3 spells CASSLNGFDYEQYF. Written as DNA, the CDR3 is TGTGCCAGCAGTTTGAACGGGTTCGATTACGAGCAGTACTTC.

This clonotype was seen at least ten times. The chain couples TRBV24-1 to TRBJ2-1, with D possibly matching TRBD2 (6 bases). The CDR3 length is 15 residues. CDR1 and CDR2 from the germline V gene are KGHDR and SFDVKD. V gave up 3 bases and J gave up 2 bases, with 10 bases separating them. CDR3 loop: CATSDEEGTYNEQFF. In DNA form, the CDR3 reads TGTGCCACCAGTGATGAGGAGGGGACCTACAATGAGCAGTTCTTC.

V usage is TRBV20-1 and J usage is TRBJ1-4; D is unclear. The V end was cut by 6 bases, the J end by 3 bases, with 8 bases between. This CDR3 comprises 12 residues. Germline CDR1 and CDR2: DFQATT and SNEGSKA (reference sequence). This CDR3 is CSAGPSNEKLFF. The CDR3 nucleotides are TGCAGTGCCGGGCCATCTAATGAAAAACTGTTTTTT.

Many counts were recorded for this clonotype. The V and J genes are TRBV15 and TRBJ2-3; D gene ambiguous. V was clipped by 0 bases and J by 4 bases, with 5 bases between them. The length of the CDR3 is 13 residues. Germline loops: CDR1 LNHNV, CDR2 YYDKDF (reference sequence). The CDR3 spells CATSRDTADTQYF. CDR3 sequence (DNA): TGTGCCACCAGCAGAGATACGGCAGATACGCAGTATTTT. The full variable domain, rest sourced from reference TRBV15 and TRBJ2-3, is DAMVIQNPRYQVTQFGKPVTLSCSQTLNHNVMYWYQQKSSQAPKLLFHYYDKDFNNEADTPDNFQSRRPNTSFCFLDIRSPGLGDTAMYLCATSRDTADTQYFGPGTRLTVL.

In its sample, this clonotype was seen many times. The rearrangement uses TRBV18 and TRBJ1-5; 12 nucleotides line up with TRBD1. Germline V lookup: CDR1 KGHSH, CDR2 LQKENI. V shed 2 bases, J shed 5 bases, and the junction held 4 bases outside the gene matches. This CDR3 region has 16 residues. Here the CDR3 reads CASSPVGTGGDQPQHF. CDR3 bases: TGTGCCAGCTCACCAGTCGGGACAGGGGGCGATCAGCCCCAGCATTTT.

This clonotype was seen repeatedly, ten times or more. This chain uses TRBV18 with TRBJ2-7, with a tentative D call TRBD2 (6 bases). The V and J ends lost 3 bases and 0 bases respectively, with 12 bases between them. Germline V lookup: CDR1 KGHSH, CDR2 LQKENI. This CDR3 has 15 amino acids. CDR3: CASSPEGLLSYEQYF. CDR3 DNA sequence: TGTGCCAGCTCACCGGAGGGACTTCTCTCCTACGAGCAGTACTTC. The full variable domain, rest sourced from reference TRBV18 and TRBJ2-7, is NAGVMQNPRHLVRRRGQEARLRCSPMKGHSHVYWYRQLPEEGLKFMVYLQKENIIDESGMPKERFSAEFPKEGPSILRIQQVVRGDSAAYFCASSPEGLLSYEQYFGPGTRLTVT.

This chain connects TRBV5-4 to TRBJ1-1, with 7 bases fitting TRBD1. The V segment lost 4 bases and the J segment 4 bases; nucleotides outside the gene matches: 16. The germline gives CDR1 SGHNT, CDR2 YYREEE (reference sequence). The CDR3 totals 17 residues. The CDR3 protein is CASSALTGEPLSTEAFF. The CDR3 region has the DNA TGTGCCAGCAGCGCACTTACAGGGGAGCCCCTGAGCACTGAAGCTTTCTTT.

This clonotype showed up just a few times. V and J are TRBV4-1 and TRBJ2-1; 9 positions match TRBD2. CDR3 size: 17 residues. V lost 0 bases, J lost 3 bases, and 6 bases stayed unmatched. Germline V gives CDR1 MGHRA, CDR2 YSYEKL. CDR3 region: CASSQDVSSGGYNEQFF. The CDR3, as DNA: TGCGCCAGCAGCCAAGATGTCAGTAGCGGGGGCTACAATGAGCAGTTCTTC.

The chain joins TRBV25-1 to TRBJ1-1, with D unclear. CDR1 is MGHDK and CDR2 is SYGVNS in the germline V gene. This CDR3 contains 12 residues. Between the trimmed V and J ends, which lost 1 base and 5 bases, there was a span of 5 bases. The CDR3 protein is CASSEFGTEAFF. The CDR3 DNA sequence: TGTGCCAGCAGTGAATTCGGTACTGAAGCTTTCTTT.

This clonotype was recorded many times. The DNA of the CDR3 is TGCAGTGTTTGGTCAGGGGACTCCTACGAGCAGTACTTC. Protein sequence: CSVWSGDSYEQYF. V gene TRBV20-1 combines with J gene TRBJ2-7, with D perhaps TRBD1 (6 bases). The ends were cut back, 7 bases at V and 0 bases at J, with 13 bases in the middle. The CDR3 runs 13 residues. Per the germline V gene, CDR1 is DFQATT and CDR2 is SNEGSKA (reference sequence).

In its sample, this clonotype was seen a few times. V usage is TRBV10-3 and J usage is TRBJ1-2, with D maybe TRBD1 (5 bases). The CDR3 length is 16 residues. Looked up from germline, CDR1 is ENHRY and CDR2 is SYGVKD. Trimming removed 2 bases at V and 0 bases at J, with 13 bases between. CDR3 in DNA: TGTGCCATCAGTGAGCGAGGGACCACACCTAACTATGGCTACACCTTC. Protein product: CAISERGTTPNYGYTF.

This clonotype was picked up a small number of times. The chain links TRBV4-1 to TRBJ2-7, with 9 nucleotides matching TRBD2. CDR1 is MGHRA, CDR2 YSYEKL, per germline. CDR3 length: 18 amino acids. The trim removed 4 bases at V and 2 bases at J, leaving 15 bases unmatched. In nucleotides, the CDR3 is TGCGCCAGCAGCCCACGCCTCGACTTAGCGGGAGCCGCCTACGAGCAGTACTTC. This encodes CASSPRLDLAGAAYEQYF.

This clonotype showed up many times. The rearrangement joins TRBV11-2 to TRBJ2-7; 8 bases agree with TRBD1. The CDR3 runs 14 residues. Germline values: CDR1 SGHAT, CDR2 FQNNGV. J lost 6 bases, V lost 4 bases, and 8 bases had no gene match. The CDR3 DNA is TGTGCCAGCAGCTGGACCAGGGGGCTGGTCGAGCAGTACTTC. Its translation is CASSWTRGLVEQYF.

This clonotype appeared a few times. The chain joins TRBV7-2 to TRBJ1-5; no definite D call. The CDR3 has 15 amino acids. CDR1 and CDR2 (germline): SGHTA, FQGNSA. The ends were cut back, 1 base at V and 9 bases at J, with 16 bases in the middle. CDR3 loop: CASSLGAPVHGPQHF. The CDR3 nucleotides are TGTGCCAGCAGCTTAGGAGCCCCCGTGCATGGGCCCCAGCATTTT.